The clone carrying this T cell receptor beta chain was found many times. The sample belongs to a study of metastatic and nonmetastatic thyroid tumors. There are 14 residues in the CDR3. Losses at the gene ends were 1 base for V and 7 bases for J; bases not matched to a gene: 2. Germline V gene lookup returns CDR1 MNHNS and CDR2 SASEGT. TCRdb re-clonotyped the PCR reads via MiXCR. The sample holds some 41,000 clones, approximately 28% seen once. Each patient came to thyroid surgery without any prior treatment (of any kind). Sequencing used blood. The chain uses TRBV6-1 and TRBJ2-2, with 8 positions matching TRBD1. This clonotype originated in a male donor with papillary thyroid cancer or a benign thyroid nodule (not recorded which). Some clones in this sample may be carry-over from other donors' samples. CDR3 nucleotides: TGTGCCAGCAGTGAAGGACAGGGGATCGGGGAGCTGTTTTTT. Amino acids: CASSEGQGIGELFF.